These T cell receptor beta chains were read from a single sample in a study of read filtering for tumor transcriptome and immune sequencing. TCRdb recomputed calls from the reads with MiXCR, one row per CDR3 protein. Counted here are almost 40,000 distinct CDR3 sequences, 12% to 15% occurring once; the ten biggest clones make up 18%. Sample: a population of CD138-negative cells sorted from bone marrow. The receptor source for this set is a donor at least 40 years old with multiple myeloma. Each CDR3 is given with its conserved first and last residue. A D gene is named only where the DNA matches it firmly. Clone size is shown for a subset of rows, as once, few, many or a class of expanded clone.

V	D	size	J	DNA	CDR3
TRBV20-1	TRBD2	many	TRBJ2-5	TGCAGTGCGGAAGCGGGGGGCGTCCGGGAGACCCAGTACTTC	CSAEAGGVRETQYF
TRBV6-2/TRBV6-3	TRBD2	many	TRBJ2-1	TGTGCCAGCAGTTTCCGGACTAGCGGGGGCCATGAGCAGTTCTTC	CASSFRTSGGHEQFF
TRBV5-1	.	many	TRBJ2-2	TGCGCCAGCAGCCTGGAGGGCAGGGTGACCGGGGAGCTGTTTTTT	CASSLEGRVTGELFF
TRBV7-9	TRBD1	many	TRBJ2-5	TGTGCCAGCAGCGGACTGACAGGGCAAGAGACCCAGTACTTC	CASSGLTGQETQYF
TRBV5-1	.	.	TRBJ1-1	TGCGCCAGTAGCTCGCTCGGCACTGGAGCTTTCTTT	CASSSLGTGAFF
TRBV6-2/TRBV6-3	.	many	TRBJ2-3	TGTGCCAGCAGTTACGGCAGGGGAACAGATACGCAGTATTTT	CASSYGRGTDTQYF
TRBV27	.	.	TRBJ2-1	TGTGCCAGCAGTTTGGGGGACGAGCAGTTCTTC	CASSLGDEQFF
TRBV11-2	TRBD1	.	TRBJ1-2	TGTGCCAGCAGCCCATCAACAGGGGGCGAGGACTATGGCTACACCTTC	CASSPSTGGEDYGYTF
TRBV7-9	TRBD2	many	TRBJ2-3	TGTGCCAGCAGCTTAGGGACTAGCGGGACAGATACGCAGTATTTT	CASSLGTSGTDTQYF
TRBV15	.	many	TRBJ1-5	TGTGCCACCAGCAGAGATAGAACGGGGAAGCACAATCAGCCCCAGCATTTT	CATSRDRTGKHNQPQHF
TRBV20-1	.	many	TRBJ2-5	TGCAGTGCTCCGGGCCCTGGGGGGGAGACCCAGTACTTC	CSAPGPGGETQYF
TRBV6-6	TRBD1	few	TRBJ1-1	TGTGCCAGCAGCCGCCAGGGACAGACGAACACTGAAGCTTTCTTT	CASSRQGQTNTEAFF
TRBV10-1	TRBD2	.	TRBJ2-2	TGCGCCAGCAGTGCCTTAGCGGGGGGGCCGGACACCGGGGAGCTGTTTTTT	CASSALAGGPDTGELFF